This is a list of T cell receptor beta chains from one sample in a study of blood T cell repertoires in COVID-19. Here immunoSEQ multiplex PCR was the method, and the copy in TCRdb shows in-frame clones only, minus some. Here the sample spans about 120,000 clones, 88% being singletons. Sequenced material: peripheral blood. All receptors come from a woman between 50 and 59 years old with acute or convalescent COVID-19. CDR3s leave out the opening cysteine and the closing phenylalanine or tryptophan. Each record gives: CDR3 protein, V gene, J gene.

CDR3aa: SVVGQVRGDTQY
v_gene: TRBV29-1
j_gene: TRBJ2-3

CDR3aa: ASSFQLAGRTNEQF
v_gene: TRBV28
j_gene: TRBJ2-1

CDR3aa: ASSWTGDTGELF
v_gene: TRBV6-5
j_gene: TRBJ2-2

CDR3aa: ASSVGGRGHIRDEQF
v_gene: TRBV9
j_gene: TRBJ2-1

CDR3aa: ASSPLKEVPNEKLF
v_gene: TRBV5-1
j_gene: TRBJ1-4

CDR3aa: AIQDDPQTPVGELF
v_gene: TRBV10-3
j_gene: TRBJ2-2

CDR3aa: ASSSGLLDEKLF
v_gene: TRBV5-1
j_gene: TRBJ1-4

CDR3aa: SVVGLGSGIETQY
v_gene: TRBV29-1
j_gene: TRBJ2-5

CDR3aa: AWSVEEGEQY
v_gene: TRBV30
j_gene: TRBJ2-7

CDR3aa: ASRSGLAGGGTDTQY
v_gene: TRBV5-1
j_gene: TRBJ2-3

CDR3aa: ASTAQGLNQPQH
v_gene: TRBV2
j_gene: TRBJ1-5